The next 11 T cell receptor beta chains were all read from a single sample in a study of blood T cell repertoires in COVID-19. The repertoire was sequenced with immunoSEQ multiplex PCR; TCRdb's copy has only in-frame clones and lacks some. The table shows roughly 75,000 clones, with around nine tenths occurring only once. Sequenced material: peripheral blood. The receptors were sampled from a man aged 80 or over with COVID-19, enrolled during active disease.

This clone showed up just a few times. V usage is TRBV19 and J usage is TRBJ1-6; possibly TRBD1 for D (5 bases). CDR3 length: 16 amino acids. Per germline, CDR1 LNHDA and CDR2 SQIVND (reference sequence). The ends were cut back, 6 bases at V and 0 bases at J, with 12 bases in the middle. The CDR3 sequence: CASRPDKSSYNSPLHF. CDR3 bases: TGTGCCAGTAGACCGGACAAAAGCTCCTATAATTCACCCCTCCACTTT.

In DNA, the CDR3 is TGTGCCAGTCCGGACAGGGGGCTATGGGATGGCTACACCTTC. The encoded protein is CASPDRGLWDGYTF. This chain links TRBV6-5 with TRBJ1-2, with 11 positions matching TRBD1. V was clipped by 9 bases and J by 6 bases; unmatched bases: 9. The CDR3 is 14 amino acids. In germline, CDR1 is MNHEY, CDR2 SVGAGI.

Note on this clone: The sample holds other DNA sequences that translate to the same CDR3. The chain has TRBV21-1 and TRBJ1-5; TRBD1, the table's D call, lacks a check against the DNA. TRBV21-1 is marked as a pseudogene. There are 19 residues in the CDR3. As DNA, the CDR3 is TGTGCCAGCAGCAAATATGCGGCAGGGCAAAGAGGCAGCAATCAGCCCCAGCATTTT. It codes for CASSKYAAGQRGSNQPQHF.

The gene calls are TRBV5-1 and TRBJ2-3; 11 positions match TRBD2. The CDR3 is 16 amino acids. V shed 2 bases, J shed 2 bases, and the junction held 4 bases outside the gene matches. Germline V gene data show CDR1 as SGHRS and CDR2 as YFSETQ. The CDR3 loop reads CASSFGSGGATDTQYF. The CDR3 DNA is TGCGCCAGCAGCTTCGGTAGCGGGGGGGCCACAGATACGCAGTATTTT.

This sequence joins TRBV15 and TRBJ1-5; 7 positions match TRBD1. V gave up 7 bases and J gave up 0 bases; unmatched junction bases: 15. This CDR3 comprises 18 residues. Germline V CDR1 and CDR2: LNHNV, YYDKDF (reference sequence). The CDR3 nucleotides are TGTGCCACCACCACACCTCGACAGGGAGGTTATAGCAATCAGCCCCAGCATTTT. It specifies CATTTPRQGGYSNQPQHF.

The chain combines TRBV5-4 with TRBJ2-2; D unresolved. The CDR3 has 17 residues. The germline V gene encodes CDR1 SGHNT and CDR2 YYREEE (reference sequence). With 0 bases removed from V and 3 bases from J, the gap between germline ends came to 15 bases. The DNA for the CDR3 is TGTGCCAGCAGCTTGGCCTTCGACACTGTCGACACCGGGGAGCTGTTTTTT. This translates into CASSLAFDTVDTGELFF.

The rearrangement links TRBV19 to TRBJ2-3, with a possible D match to TRBD1 (5 bases). The CDR3 covers 15 residues. Germline V gives CDR1 LNHDA, CDR2 SQIVND (reference sequence). Trimming left V 1 base short and J 0 bases short, with 8 bases between. DNA of the CDR3: TGTGCCAGTAGTATAGGGCAGGGAAGCACAGATACGCAGTATTTT. The encoded protein is CASSIGQGSTDTQYF.

The rearrangement links TRBV29-1 to TRBJ1-1; TRBD1 aligns across 9 bases. Germline V CDR1 and CDR2: SQVTM, ANQGSEA. V lost 6 bases to trimming and J lost 6 bases; unmatched junction nucleotides: 8. There are 13 residues in the CDR3. The CDR3 DNA reads as TGCAGCGTAAGAACCGACAGGGGGGCTGAAGCTTTCTTT. This sequence encodes CSVRTDRGAEAFF.

The chain recombines TRBV4-3 with TRBJ1-1, with D maybe TRBD1 (5 bases). Trimming shortened V by 0 bases and J by 4 bases, and 6 bases separated the two germline ends. The CDR3 is 13 amino acids. Germline CDR1 is LGHNA and CDR2 is YSLEER. The CDR3 region has the DNA TGCGCCAGCAGCCAAGAAAGGGGCACTGAAGCTTTCTTT. It codes for CASSQERGTEAFF.

V is TRBV10-3 and J is TRBJ2-7; 8 bases align to TRBD1. Germline CDR1 is ENHRY and CDR2 is SYGVKD. The V segment lost 6 bases and the J segment 3 bases; nucleotides outside the gene matches: 10. CDR3 size: 15 residues. The CDR3 sequence: CAISYLTGESYEQYF. CDR3 nucleotides: TGTGCCATCAGCTACTTGACAGGGGAAAGCTACGAGCAGTACTTC.

This clone was counted a single time. The J gene is TRBJ1-1, the V gene TRBV5-6; 8 bases fit TRBD1. Looked up from germline, CDR1 is SGHDT and CDR2 is YYEEEE. V shed 6 bases, J shed 2 bases, and the junction held 15 bases outside the gene matches. The CDR3 contains 17 residues. The CDR3 here is CASTPGQGADFNTEAFF. The CDR3 DNA reads TGTGCCAGCACCCCTGGCCAGGGGGCAGATTTTAACACTGAAGCTTTCTTT.